The 2 T cell receptor beta chains below were found in one sample sequenced in a study of metastatic and nonmetastatic thyroid tumors. Each patient went into thyroid surgery without having received any treatment. TCRdb reassembled clones from the PCR reads with MiXCR. The table shows more than 7,000 clones, with roughly 26% occurring only once. The sequenced sample was adjacent normal tissue. All receptors derive from a female donor with papillary thyroid cancer or a benign thyroid nodule (not recorded which). Some clones in this sample may be carry-over from other donors' samples.

This clone was picked up many times. Distinct nucleotide sequences in the sample also encode this CDR3. The V and J genes are TRBV2 and TRBJ1-6, with 7 bases lining up with TRBD1. The CDR3 runs to 15 residues. J lost 7 bases, V lost 6 bases, and 9 bases had no gene match. Germline loops: CDR1 SNHLY, CDR2 FYNNEI. The CDR3 DNA sequence: TGTGCCAGCAGGGGAGGGGACAGCAGAAATTCACCCCTCCACTTT. Residues: CASRGGDSRNSPLHF.

The chain recombines TRBV13 with TRBJ1-1; 10 bases agree with TRBD1. The CDR3 is made up of 15 amino acids. Germline V gives CDR1 PRHDT, CDR2 FYEKMQ (reference sequence). Trimming cost V 5 bases and J 5 bases; bases outside gene matches: 8. The DNA for the CDR3 is TGTGCCAGCAGCCGACAGGGGGCATTTGGAACTGAAGCTTTCTTT. Amino acid sequence: CASSRQGAFGTEAFF.